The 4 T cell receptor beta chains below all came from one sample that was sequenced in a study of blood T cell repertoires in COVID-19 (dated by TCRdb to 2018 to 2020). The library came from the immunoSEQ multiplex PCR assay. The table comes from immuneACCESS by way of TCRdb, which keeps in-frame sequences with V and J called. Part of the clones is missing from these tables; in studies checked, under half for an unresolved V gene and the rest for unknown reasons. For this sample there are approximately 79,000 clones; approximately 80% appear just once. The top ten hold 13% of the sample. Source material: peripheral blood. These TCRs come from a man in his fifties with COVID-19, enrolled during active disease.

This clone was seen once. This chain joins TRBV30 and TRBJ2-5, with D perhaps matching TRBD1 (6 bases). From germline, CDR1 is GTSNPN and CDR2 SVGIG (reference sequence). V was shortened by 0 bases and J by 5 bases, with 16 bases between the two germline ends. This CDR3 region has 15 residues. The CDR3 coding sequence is TGTGCCTGGAGTGTACACGGCACAGGGATGGAGACCCAGTACTTC. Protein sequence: CAWSVHGTGMETQYF. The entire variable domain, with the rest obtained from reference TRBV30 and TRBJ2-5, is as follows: SQTIHQWPATLVQPVGSPLSLECTVEGTSNPNLYWYRQAAGRGLQLLFYSVGIGQISSEVPQNLSASRPQDRQFILSSKKLLLSDSGFYLCAWSVHGTGMETQYFGPGTRLLVL.

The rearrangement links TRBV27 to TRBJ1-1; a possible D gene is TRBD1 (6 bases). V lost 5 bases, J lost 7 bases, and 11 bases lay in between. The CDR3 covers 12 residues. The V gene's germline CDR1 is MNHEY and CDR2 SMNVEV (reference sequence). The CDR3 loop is CASSRPQGEAFF. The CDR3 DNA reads TGTGCCAGCAGTCGCCCACAGGGTGAAGCTTTCTTT.

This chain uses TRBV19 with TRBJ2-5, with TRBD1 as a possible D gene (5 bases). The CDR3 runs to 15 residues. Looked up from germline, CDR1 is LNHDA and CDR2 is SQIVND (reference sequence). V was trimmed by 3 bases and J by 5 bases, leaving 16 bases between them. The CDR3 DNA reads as TGTGCCAGTAGTATGGGGCTCCTCGTCGGGGAGACCCAGTACTTC. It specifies CASSMGLLVGETQYF.

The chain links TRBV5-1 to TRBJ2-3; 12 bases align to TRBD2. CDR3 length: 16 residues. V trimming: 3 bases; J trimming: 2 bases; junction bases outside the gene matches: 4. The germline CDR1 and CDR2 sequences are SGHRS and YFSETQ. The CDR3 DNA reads TGCGCCAGCAGCTCCGGACTAGCGGGGTCCACAGATACGCAGTATTTT. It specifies CASSSGLAGSTDTQYF.